A selection of T cell receptor beta chains follows, all from one sample in a study of cytomegalovirus exposure and HLA in healthy donors. Here immunoSEQ multiplex PCR was the method, and the copy in TCRdb shows in-frame clones only, minus some. This table has 120,000 to 150,000 clones, roughly 89% appearing once. Sequenced material: PBMCs. The receptors were sampled from a woman aged 18 to 35 in good health and CMV-seropositive. Both conserved end residues are part of each CDR3. A D gene is named only where the DNA matches it firmly. Size tells how often a clone was seen (once, few, many) or the class of an expanded clone, and some rows leave it out.

V,J,size,D,CDR3,DNA
TRBV5-1,TRBJ1-4,.,TRBD1,CASSAGQGNEKLFF,TGCGCCAGCAGCGCGGGACAGGGTAATGAAAAACTGTTTTTT
TRBV29-1,TRBJ1-2,.,.,CSVVGLNYGYTF,TGCAGCGTTGTTGGCCTTAACTATGGCTACACCTTC
TRBV27,TRBJ2-1,.,.,CASSPGASSYNEQFF,TGTGCCAGCAGCCCTGGGGCTAGCTCCTACAATGAGCAGTTCTTC
TRBV14,TRBJ2-7,.,TRBD2,CASSQESPFSSGSYEQYF,TGTGCCAGCAGCCAAGAGAGTCCCTTTTCTAGCGGCTCCTACGAGCAGTACTTC
TRBV6-1,TRBJ1-1,.,.,CASSTSWNTEAFF,TGTGCCAGCAGCACTAGTTGGAACACTGAAGCTTTCTTT
TRBV5-1,TRBJ2-5,.,TRBD2,CASSLGPAGGQETQYF,TGCGCCAGCAGCTTGGGGCCAGCGGGAGGGCAAGAGACCCAGTACTTC
TRBV11-1,TRBJ2-7,.,TRBD2,CASSSTVAGDYEQYF,TGTGCCAGCAGCTCCACCGTAGCGGGGGACTACGAGCAGTACTTC
TRBV9,TRBJ2-4,.,.,CASSVRGDDLAKNIQYF,TGTGCCAGCAGCGTTAGAGGCGACGATCTAGCCAAAAACATTCAGTACTTC
TRBV6-5,TRBJ1-2,once,TRBD1,CASGGTDYGYTF,TGTGCCAGCGGCGGGACAGACTATGGCTACACCTTC
TRBV7-2,TRBJ2-5,.,TRBD2,CASSSWTSGRETQYF,TGTGCCAGCAGCAGTTGGACTAGCGGGAGGGAGACCCAGTACTTC
TRBV6-5,TRBJ1-1,few,.,CASSYLGGTEAFF,TGTGCCAGCAGTTACTTGGGGGGCACTGAAGCTTTCTTT
TRBV30,TRBJ2-3,.,TRBD2,CAWALSGGRGNTQYF,TGTGCCTGGGCCCTGAGTGGCGGGAGAGGAAATACGCAGTATTTT
TRBV7-3,TRBJ2-3,once,TRBD2,CASSTLAGVADTQYF,TGTGCCAGCAGCACACTAGCGGGAGTCGCAGATACGCAGTATTTT
TRBV18,TRBJ2-3,few,.,CASSSSTDTQYF,TGTGCCAGCTCAAGCAGCACAGATACGCAGTATTTT
TRBV6-5,TRBJ2-6,once,.,CASSSTGSGANVLTF,TGTGCCAGCAGCTCGACAGGTTCTGGGGCCAACGTCCTGACTTTC
TRBV11-3,TRBJ2-3,.,TRBD2,CASSLGDWTSGFSTDTQYF,TGTGCCAGCAGCTTAGGTGATTGGACTAGCGGGTTTAGCACAGATACGCAGTATTTT
TRBV7-2,TRBJ2-5,.,TRBD2,CASSLISGLHGETQYF,TGTGCCAGCAGCTTGATCTCGGGACTACACGGTGAGACCCAGTACTTC
TRBV14,TRBJ2-1,.,.,CASSQDSPYEQFF,TGTGCCAGCAGCCAAGATAGCCCCTATGAGCAGTTCTTC
TRBV5-1,TRBJ2-5,.,TRBD2,CASSLTSGYQETQYF,TGCGCCAGCAGCTTGACTAGCGGGTACCAAGAGACCCAGTACTTC
TRBV5-1,TRBJ2-1,.,TRBD2,CASSIRPGLVGLNEQFF,TGCGCCAGCAGCATCCGACCGGGACTAGTGGGTTTAAATGAGCAGTTCTTC
TRBV7-2,TRBJ1-5,.,TRBD1,CASSENGQVIQPQHF,TGTGCCAGCAGCGAAAACGGACAGGTCATTCAGCCCCAGCATTTT
TRBV29-1,TRBJ2-1,once,TRBD1,CSVGDSGSYNEQFF,TGCAGCGTAGGGGACAGCGGCTCCTACAATGAGCAGTTCTTC
TRBV6-5,TRBJ2-5,few,.,CASSYSIGSETQYF,TGTGCCAGCAGTTACTCGATCGGGAGTGAGACCCAGTACTTC
TRBV2,TRBJ2-7,.,TRBD2,CASNLAGGEQYF,TGTGCCAGCAACCTAGCGGGAGGCGAGCAGTACTTC
TRBV18,TRBJ1-1,.,TRBD1,CASSPRGTGVNTEAFF,TGTGCCAGCTCACCAAGAGGGACAGGGGTGAACACTGAAGCTTTCTTT
TRBV30,TRBJ2-7,once,TRBD2,CASRLAGGPEQYF,TGTGCCTCCCGACTAGCGGGAGGGCCTGAGCAGTACTTC
TRBV10-3,TRBJ2-1,.,TRBD2,CAIRRTSGSEGEQFF,TGTGCCATCAGGAGGACTAGCGGGAGTGAGGGTGAGCAGTTCTTC
TRBV29-1,TRBJ2-1,.,.,CSVEGGSGVRRSYNEQFF,TGCAGCGTTGAAGGTGGATCGGGAGTCAGGAGGTCCTACAATGAGCAGTTCTTC
TRBV4-1,TRBJ2-1,.,TRBD1,CASSPLTQGAMDEQFF,TGCGCCAGCAGCCCTCTCACACAGGGGGCGATGGATGAGCAGTTCTTC
TRBV30,TRBJ1-5,.,.,CAWGFDRGEGQPQHF,TGTGCCTGGGGCTTCGATAGGGGGGAGGGTCAGCCCCAGCATTTT
TRBV5-6,TRBJ2-6,.,TRBD2,CASSPSGGGSGANVLTF,TGTGCCAGCAGCCCCTCGGGGGGAGGTTCTGGGGCCAACGTCCTGACTTTC
TRBV10-3,TRBJ2-1,.,TRBD2,CAISESRGLANEQFF,TGTGCCATCAGTGAGTCGCGGGGACTAGCTAATGAGCAGTTCTTC
TRBV12-5,TRBJ2-7,.,TRBD2,CASGLLRPNGGYEQYF,TGTGCTAGTGGTTTGCTCCGCCCCAACGGGGGGTACGAGCAGTACTTC
TRBV4-1,TRBJ2-7,.,TRBD1,CASSQGFRTGLWYEQYF,TGCGCCAGCAGCCAAGGTTTCCGGACAGGGTTATGGTACGAGCAGTACTTC
TRBV27,TRBJ2-1,once,TRBD1,CASRTGGFEQFF,TGTGCCAGCAGGACAGGGGGCTTTGAGCAGTTCTTC
TRBV11-2,TRBJ2-7,.,TRBD1,CASTGVGYEQYF,TGTGCCAGTACAGGGGTGGGCTACGAGCAGTACTTC
TRBV5-1,TRBJ1-1,.,TRBD1,CASSLPWTGSNTEAFF,TGCGCCAGCAGCTTGCCCTGGACAGGGTCGAACACTGAAGCTTTCTTT
TRBV6-1,TRBJ2-5,few,TRBD2,CASSEALRLAGETQYF,TGTGCCAGCAGTGAAGCGCTTCGGCTAGCGGGGGAGACCCAGTACTTC
TRBV10-3,TRBJ2-2,.,TRBD2,CASGGRYTGELFF,TGTGCCTCTGGCGGGAGATACACCGGGGAGCTGTTTTTT